A selection of T cell receptor beta chains follows, all from one sample in a study of blood T cells in healthy people across ages. TCRdb recomputed calls from the 5' RACE reads with MiXCR, one row per CDR3 protein. Seen here are more than 900,000 distinct CDR3 sequences, around 25% observed once, and the top ten hold around 0.7%. In addition, the sample was reused for a study of T cells of mothers and their children.

The sample consisted of blood. The origin of the receptors is a girl aged 2-10 years in good health. The CDR3 runs from the conserved cysteine through the conserved F or W. The D gene is left open where the match is weak. Size is stated for part of the rows, as once, few or many counts, or as a class when the clone is expanded.

TRBV4-1	14	TRBJ1-2	-	few	TGCGCCAGCAGCCAAGGATTCAGGGAGGGGGTCTACACCTTC	CASSQGFREGVYTF
TRBV27	11	TRBJ2-3	-	few	TGTGCCAGCGGCAGCCCGCGCTATTGGTATTTT	CASGSPRYWYF
TRBV24-1	13	TRBJ2-3	-	-	TGTGCCACCAGTGATTTCCCTGCAGATACGCAGTATTTT	CATSDFPADTQYF
TRBV7-9	16	TRBJ2-7	-	few	TGTGCCAGCAGCCCGGGGGCGGGGGAGGGTTACGGCGAGCAGTACTTC	CASSPGAGEGYGEQYF
TRBV2	15	TRBJ2-7	-	-	TGTGCCAGCAGTGAACAGCACTCCCAACACGACGAGCAGTACTTC	CASSEQHSQHDEQYF
TRBV4-1	12	TRBJ1-1	-	few	TGCGCCAGCAGCGCAATCCAGGGCGAAGCTTTCTTT	CASSAIQGEAFF
TRBV6-2/TRBV6-3	15	TRBJ2-1	-	-	TGTGCCAGCAGTTACTTGCAAAGGGGGGACAATGAGCAGTTCTTC	CASSYLQRGDNEQFF
TRBV10-3	13	TRBJ2-7	TRBD1	-	TGTACCGTCAAGGAAGGGACAGGGGGCGAGCAGTACTTC	CTVKEGTGGEQYF
TRBV7-2	15	TRBJ2-7	TRBD1	few	TGTGCCAGCAGCTTCCGGGACAGGGGGCTCTTCGATCAGTACTTC	CASSFRDRGLFDQYF
TRBV27	12	TRBJ1-1	-	-	TGTGCCAGCAGTTCCTACAACACTGAAGCTTTCTTT	CASSSYNTEAFF
TRBV7-2	15	TRBJ2-1	TRBD1	few	TGTGCCAGCAGCTTACAGGGGGCCCCCATCAATGAGCAGTTCTTC	CASSLQGAPINEQFF
TRBV7-9	13	TRBJ2-5	-	-	TGTGCCATCAGCTTTGCTCCAGGGGAAGAGCAGTACTTC	CAISFAPGEEQYF
TRBV7-6	17	TRBJ2-5	TRBD2	few	TGTGCCAGCAGCTCCAAAACCGGGGGGACTAGCGAGAGGCTCGAGTTCTTC	CASSSKTGGTSERLEFF
TRBV7-9	15	TRBJ2-7	-	-	TGTGCCAGCAGCTTAGGTTGGGTAACCGCCTACGAGCAGTACTTC	CASSLGWVTAYEQYF
TRBV25-1	11	TRBJ2-1	-	-	TGTGCCAGCAGTGGGGGAGGCACCCAGTTCTTC	CASSGGGTQFF
TRBV7-2	14	TRBJ1-2	-	few	TGTGCCAGCAGCTTAGTAACAGGAACATATGGCTACACCTTC	CASSLVTGTYGYTF
TRBV7-9	12	TRBJ1-2	TRBD1	few	TGTGCCAGCACGGACAGGGTCGATGGCTACACCTTC	CASTDRVDGYTF
TRBV24-1	14	TRBJ2-1	-	-	TGTGCCACCAGTGATTTGACAGGGATGAATGAGCAGTTCTTC	CATSDLTGMNEQFF
TRBV24-1	15	TRBJ1-3	-	-	TGTGCCACCAGTGATTCTGGGGACGTCTCGAGGACCATATATTTT	CATSDSGDVSRTIYF
TRBV7-9	14	TRBJ1-2	-	few	TGTGCCAGCAGCTTCGGACAGATGTTTTATGGCTACACCTTC	CASSFGQMFYGYTF
TRBV15	14	TRBJ2-3	-	few	TGTGCCACCAGCAGAGATGGAGACACAGATACGCAGTATTTT	CATSRDGDTDTQYF
TRBV9	16	TRBJ2-7	-	-	TGTGCCAGCAGCCCCCGGGCCGATCCTGAGGGTTACGAGCAGTACTTC	CASSPRADPEGYEQYF
TRBV7-6	13	TRBJ1-5	-	-	TGTGCCAGCAGCTTAGGGACAAGTCAGCCCCAGCATTTT	CASSLGTSQPQHF
TRBV10-3	14	TRBJ2-5	-	-	TGTGCCATCAGTGAAGACAGGTACCAAGAGACCCAGTACTTC	CAISEDRYQETQYF
TRBV4-1	17	TRBJ2-1	-	-	TGCGCCAGCAGCCCCTCGGGGGACAGTCGGACGAGCAATGAGCAGTTCTTC	CASSPSGDSRTSNEQFF
TRBV4-3	17	TRBJ2-4	-	few	TGCGCCAGCAGCCAATACCCTGGGACGTCCGACGAAAACATTCAGTACTTC	CASSQYPGTSDENIQYF
TRBV14	13	TRBJ1-6	-	-	TGTGCCAGCAGCCAAGTTGGTTCACTTCCCCTCCACTTT	CASSQVGSLPLHF
TRBV5-1	15	TRBJ2-1	TRBD2	-	TGCGCCAGCAGCTTGGGGCGGGAGTCGATTTTGCGGGAGTTCTTC	CASSLGRESILREFF